This TCR beta chain was documented in a study of T cell changes during pregnancy in multiple sclerosis. Here immunoSEQ multiplex PCR was the method, and the copy in TCRdb shows in-frame clones only, minus some. The sample has 40,000 to 45,000 clones; roughly nine tenths are singletons. J gave up 8 bases and V 0 bases, and 10 bases lay outside the gene matches. The CDR3 runs to 16 residues. Germline loops: CDR1 SGDLS, CDR2 YYNGEE. The chain couples TRBV9 to TRBJ1-2, with 10 bases lining up with TRBD1. Source: CD4+ T cells from peripheral blood mononuclear cells, taken in the first trimester of pregnancy. This clonotype originated in a female donor with multiple sclerosis, enrolled in a pregnancy study. CDR3 region: CASSVASGQGYYGYTF. CDR3 in DNA: TGTGCCAGCAGCGTAGCGTCGGGACAGGGGTATTACGGCTACACCTTC.